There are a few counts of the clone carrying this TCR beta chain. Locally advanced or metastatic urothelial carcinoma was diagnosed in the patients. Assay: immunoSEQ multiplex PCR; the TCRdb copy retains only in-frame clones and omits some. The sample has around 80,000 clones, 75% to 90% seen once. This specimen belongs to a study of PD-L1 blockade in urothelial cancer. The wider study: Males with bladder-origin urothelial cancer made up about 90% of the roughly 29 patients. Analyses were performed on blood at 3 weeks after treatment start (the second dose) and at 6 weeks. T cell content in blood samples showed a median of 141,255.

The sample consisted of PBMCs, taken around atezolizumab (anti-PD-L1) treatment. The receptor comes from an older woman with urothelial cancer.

The CDR3: CASTGVPDNQETQYF. In nucleotides, the CDR3 is TGTGCCAGCACCGGAGTTCCCGATAACCAAGAGACCCAGTACTTC. The gene calls are TRBV6-1 and TRBJ2-5; no clear D gene. The germline gives CDR1 MNHNS, CDR2 SASEGT. V dropped 7 bases and J dropped 0 bases, with 15 bases sitting between them. The CDR3 extends over 15 amino acids.